This note documents a single T cell receptor (beta chain) sequence. This specimen comes from a study of shared clonotypes between healthy human individuals. Clones were sequenced by immunoSEQ multiplex PCR, and TCRdb holds only the in-frame ones, with some missing. The sample has about 680,000 clones; 60% to 80% are singletons. The sequenced sample consisted of memory CD4+ T cells sorted from blood. Subset meaning: CD45RA-negative fraction. This clonotype originated in a woman aged 25-40 years in good health.

Here the CDR3 reads CASSYSPTGTQYF. The CDR3 nucleotides are TGTGCCAGCAGTTACTCCCCTACGGGGACCCAGTACTTC. V gene TRBV6-5 combines with J gene TRBJ2-5, with unresolved D. Germline assignment: CDR1 MNHEY and CDR2 SVGAGI. The length of the CDR3 is 13 residues. The ends were cut back, 0 bases at V and 7 bases at J, with 9 bases in the middle.